This T cell receptor (beta chain) comes out of a study of CD8 T cells in ankylosing spondylitis. General observations from the study: One TCR beta motif, made up of 7 or 8 highly homologous variants, appeared characteristic of ankylosing spondylitis blood.

This clonotype occurred many times. Its antigen is unidentified. Germline loops: CDR1 SGHRS, CDR2 YFSETQ. V lost 4 bases and J lost 1; bases outside the gene matches: 9. The length of the CDR3 is 16 residues. TCRdb analysed the 5' RACE reads with MiXCR anew, one entry per CDR3 protein. This sample carries about 220,000 distinct CDR3 sequences, 7% to 8% of them seen once, and the ten largest clones take around 14%. V usage is TRBV5-1 and J usage is TRBJ1-1; 8 positions match TRBD1. The specimen was blood, either unsorted or a sorted T cell fraction (not recorded which). This clonotype originated in a male donor with ankylosing spondylitis. CDR3: CASSPGKGTGNTEAFF. CDR3 DNA: TGCGCCAGCAGCCCGGGCAAGGGGACAGGGAACACTGAAGCTTTCTTT. Full variable domain (rest looked up from reference TRBV5-1 and TRBJ1-1): KAGVTQTPRYLIKTRGQQVTLSCSPISGHRSVSWYQQTPGQGLQFLFEYFSETQRNKGNFPGRFSGRQFSNSRSEMNVSTLELGDSALYLCASSPGKGTGNTEAFFGQGTRLTVV.